The present TCR beta chain was sequenced within a study of graft-versus-host responses after intestinal transplantation. Study at large: Transplants given to recipients were multivisceral, liver-intestinal, or isolated intestinal. Recipients were all induced with anti-thymocyte globulin, then given tacrolimus and steroids for approximately three years. General study findings and limits: Ileal or blood samples showed some GvH clones first, and such clones were also found in recipient marrow. Early after transplant, HvG clones declined as circulating GvH clones peaked.

The table came from immunoSEQ multiplex PCR; TCRdb's copy has only in-frame clones and leaves some out. Here the sample spans about 73,000 clones, 90% being singletons. Note on this clone: The antigen remains undetermined.

With 8 bases clipped from V and 7 bases from J, the junction kept 8 bases outside the gene matches. CDR1 MNHNS and CDR2 SASEGT come from the germline V gene. The CDR3 spans 14 residues. The material sequenced was unstimulated CD8+ T cells sorted from spleen or lymph node cells, taken before transplant. The TCR originated in a human donor who was the organ donor for an intestinal transplant. The V and J genes are TRBV6-1 and TRBJ1-6, with 7 bases fitting TRBD1. The CDR3 nucleotides are TGTGCCAGCGAAGGGGGCGCTGGGAATTCACCCCTCCACTTT. Protein product: CASEGGAGNSPLHF.